The 4 T cell receptor beta chains below were found in one sample sequenced in a study of beta chain features in type 1 diabetes. Reverse transcribing all isolated RNA meant expressed TCRB transcripts were sequenced. Some clones are missing from TCRdb's copy, which holds only in-frame ones; the method was immunoSEQ multiplex PCR. The table shows 450,000 or so clones, with around 10% occurring only once. Sequenced input: naive CD4+ T cells from blood. Receptors originate from a woman younger than 35 in good health.

V is TRBV2 and J is TRBJ1-1; 7 bases are a match to TRBD1. The CDR3 is 14 amino acids. Germline V gene sequence: CDR1 SNHLY, CDR2 FYNNEI. V dropped 7 bases and J dropped 7; count of bases not matched to a gene: 12. CDR3 loop: CASTNLHDRVEAFF. In nucleotides, the CDR3 is TGTGCCAGCACTAACCTCCACGACAGGGTTGAAGCTTTCTTT.

The chain is built from TRBV9 and TRBJ2-1; D is ambiguous. This CDR3 is 16 amino acids long. Germline V CDR1 and CDR2: SGDLS, YYNGEE. Trimming removed 0 bases at V and 2 bases at J, with 12 bases between. For the CDR3, the DNA is TGTGCCAGCAGCGTAGGAACAGCACCAACCTACAATGAGCAGTTCTTC. Protein product: CASSVGTAPTYNEQFF.

The chain uses TRBV18 and TRBJ2-1; 7 bases are shared with TRBD2. V shed 1 base and J 6 bases; nucleotides not matched to a gene: 3. Germline lookup yields CDR1 KGHSH and CDR2 LQKENI. There are 14 residues in the CDR3. CDR3 DNA: TGTGCCAGCTCACCACAGGGAGGGGTCAATGAGCAGTTCTTC. Its protein is CASSPQGGVNEQFF.

The CDR3 region is CASSPEQGSNEKLFF. The CDR3 DNA reads TGTGCCAGCAGCCCTGAACAGGGCTCTAATGAAAAACTGTTTTTT. The chain combines TRBV7-3 with TRBJ1-4, with a weak D call TRBD1 (6 bases). This CDR3 region has 15 residues. Trimming removed 5 bases from V and 3 bases from J, with 13 bases in between. The germline V gene encodes CDR1 SGHTA and CDR2 FQGTGA.